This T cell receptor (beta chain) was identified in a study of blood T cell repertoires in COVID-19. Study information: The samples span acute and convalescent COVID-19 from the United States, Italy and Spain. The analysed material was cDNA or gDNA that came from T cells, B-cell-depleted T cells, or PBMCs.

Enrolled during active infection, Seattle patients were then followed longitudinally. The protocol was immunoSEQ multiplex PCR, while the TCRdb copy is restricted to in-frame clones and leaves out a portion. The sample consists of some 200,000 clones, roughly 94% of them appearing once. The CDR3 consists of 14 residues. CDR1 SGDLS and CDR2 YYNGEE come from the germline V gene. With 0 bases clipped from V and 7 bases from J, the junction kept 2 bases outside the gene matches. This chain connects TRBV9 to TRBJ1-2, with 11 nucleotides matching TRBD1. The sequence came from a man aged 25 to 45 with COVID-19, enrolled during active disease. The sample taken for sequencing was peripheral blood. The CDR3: CASSVEGQGVGYTF. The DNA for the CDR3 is TGTGCCAGCAGCGTAGAGGGACAGGGGGTTGGCTACACCTTC.